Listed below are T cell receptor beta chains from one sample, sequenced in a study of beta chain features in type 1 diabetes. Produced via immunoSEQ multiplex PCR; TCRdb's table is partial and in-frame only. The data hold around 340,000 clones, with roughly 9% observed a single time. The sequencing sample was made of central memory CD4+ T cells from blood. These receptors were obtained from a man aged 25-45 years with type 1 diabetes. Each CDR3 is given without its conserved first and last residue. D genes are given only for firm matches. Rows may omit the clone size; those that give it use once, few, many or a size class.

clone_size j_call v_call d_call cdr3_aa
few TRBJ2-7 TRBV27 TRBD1 ASSTYRDRDYEQY
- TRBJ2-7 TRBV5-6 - ASRAGASYEQY
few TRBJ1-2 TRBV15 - ATSSPPSNPRGFYGYT
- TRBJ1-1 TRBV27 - ASRLQLMNTEAF
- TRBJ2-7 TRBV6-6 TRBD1 ASSDPGQGHYEQY
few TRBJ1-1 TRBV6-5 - ASSRGFDTEAF
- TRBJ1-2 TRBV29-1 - STDRNYGYT
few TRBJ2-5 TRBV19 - ASSTRGLRGVTQY
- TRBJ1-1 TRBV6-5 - ASSYRGRLNTEAF
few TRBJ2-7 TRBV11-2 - ASSLRQFNEQY
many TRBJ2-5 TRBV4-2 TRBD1 ASSPGQGLEETQY
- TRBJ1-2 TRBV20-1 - SARADYGYT
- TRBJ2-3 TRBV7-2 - ASSLTITDTQY
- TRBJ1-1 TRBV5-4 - ASSVGLQGTEAF
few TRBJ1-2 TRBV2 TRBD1 ASSEAGTGANYGYT
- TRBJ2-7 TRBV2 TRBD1 ASRLQGALYEQY
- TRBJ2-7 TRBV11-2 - ASSLDPGIYEQY